The next 16 T cell receptor beta chains were all read from a single sample in a study of cytomegalovirus exposure and HLA in healthy donors. Primers included in the PCR were 60 Vbeta and 13 Jbeta primers. Profiled with immunoSEQ multiplex PCR; TCRdb holds only in-frame clones, not every one. The data hold 90,000 to 150,000 clones, with around 77% observed a single time. Sample: PBMCs. Receptor source: a middle-aged man in good health and CMV-seropositive.

The rearrangement uses TRBV15 and TRBJ1-1; no definite D call. CDR1 and CDR2 from the germline V gene are LNHNV and YYDKDF (reference sequence). CDR3 length: 13 residues. V was clipped by 0 bases and J by 6 bases, with 8 bases between them. CDR3 in amino acids: CATSREQVAEAFF. The CDR3 DNA sequence: TGTGCCACCAGCAGAGAACAAGTTGCTGAAGCTTTCTTT.

The table lists this clone with a few counts. The chain combines TRBV28 with TRBJ1-1; 7 bases agree with TRBD1. Germline V gene sequence: CDR1 MDHEN, CDR2 SYDVKM. The CDR3 is made up of 13 amino acids. J gave up 7 bases and V 5 bases, and 7 bases lay outside the gene matches. This CDR3 reads CASSISGTDEAFF. The CDR3 DNA sequence: TGTGCCAGCAGTATTTCCGGGACAGATGAAGCTTTCTTT.

The chain couples TRBV15 to TRBJ1-2, with 10 bases fitting TRBD1. CDR3 size: 15 residues. Losses at the gene ends were 2 bases for V and 7 bases for J; bases not matched to a gene: 7. The germline gives CDR1 LNHNV, CDR2 YYDKDF (reference sequence). Here the CDR3 reads CATSRLGQGSIGYTF. CDR3 DNA: TGTGCCACCAGCAGACTGGGACAGGGGTCGATTGGCTACACCTTC. Complete variable domain (other parts from reference TRBV15 and TRBJ1-2): DAMVIQNPRYQVTQFGKPVTLSCSQTLNHNVMYWYQQKSSQAPKLLFHYYDKDFNNEADTPDNFQSRRPNTSFCFLDIRSPGLGDTAMYLCATSRLGQGSIGYTFGSGTRLTVV.

The chain carries TRBV14 and TRBJ1-1; TRBD1 aligns across 12 bases. CDR1 is SGHDN, CDR2 FVKESK, per germline. The V segment lost 5 bases and the J segment 11 bases; nucleotides outside the gene matches: 9. There are 14 residues in the CDR3. CDR3 DNA: TGTGCCAGCAGCACTCCCGGGACAGGGGGCAATGCTTTCTTT. It is translated as CASSTPGTGGNAFF. Together with reference TRBV14 and TRBJ1-1, the CDR3 gives the full variable domain: EAGVTQFPSHSVIEKGQTVTLRCDPISGHDNLYWYRRVMGKEIKFLLHFVKESKQDESGMPNNRFLAERTGGTYSTLKVQPAELEDSGVYFCASSTPGTGGNAFFGQGTRLTVV.

This chain connects TRBV4-1 to TRBJ1-5, with D hard to call. Trimming cost V 1 base and J 0 bases, with 13 bases left between them. Germline CDR1 is MGHRA and CDR2 is YSYEKL. CDR3 length equals 17 residues. CDR3 sequence: CASSQVDMGFSNQPQHF. CDR3 DNA sequence: TGCGCCAGCAGCCAAGTAGACATGGGTTTTAGCAATCAGCCCCAGCATTTT.

This clone came up a few times. The gene calls are TRBV4-1 and TRBJ1-5, with D uncertain. The CDR3 extends over 13 amino acids. Trimming took 2 bases from V and 2 from J, leaving 4 bases between them. In germline, CDR1 is MGHRA, CDR2 YSYEKL. CDR3 region: CASSQSGNQPQHF. DNA of the CDR3: TGCGCCAGCAGCCAATCGGGCAATCAGCCCCAGCATTTT.

The chain links TRBV15 to TRBJ2-7; TRBD2 matches 15 bases. Germline CDR1 and CDR2: LNHNV and YYDKDF (reference sequence). V trimming: 0 bases; J trimming: 4 bases; junction bases outside the gene matches: 1. The CDR3 is made up of 16 amino acids. CDR3 residues: CATSREGLAGGYEQYF. As DNA, the CDR3 is TGTGCCACCAGCAGAGAGGGACTAGCGGGGGGATACGAGCAGTACTTC.

The table lists this clone with a count of one. This chain joins TRBV6-1 and TRBJ2-6; TRBD1 matches 8 bases. Trimming cost V 4 bases and J 0 bases; bases outside gene matches: 8. CDR3 length equals 18 residues. Germline V gene sequence: CDR1 MNHNS, CDR2 SASEGT. The chain's CDR3 is CASSARTGKSSGANVLTF. CDR3 DNA sequence: TGTGCCAGCAGTGCCAGGACAGGGAAGAGCTCTGGGGCCAACGTCCTGACTTTC.

This clone was seen more than once but under ten times. The V gene is TRBV30, the J gene TRBJ1-5; no definite D call. Germline V gene lookup returns CDR1 GTSNPN and CDR2 SVGIG (reference sequence). The CDR3 has 13 amino acids. V was clipped by 4 bases and J by 0 bases, with 7 bases between them. Here the CDR3 DNA reads TGTGCCTGGAATACTCTTAGCAATCAGCCCCAGCATTTT. It specifies CAWNTLSNQPQHF.

This chain links TRBV30 with TRBJ2-2, with D perhaps matching TRBD1 (5 bases). The CDR3 totals 15 residues. Germline CDR1 is GTSNPN and CDR2 is SVGIG (reference sequence). The V and J ends lost 4 bases and 4 bases respectively, with 16 bases between them. CDR3 in amino acids: CAWKSSGKITGELFF. The CDR3 DNA reads TGTGCCTGGAAATCTTCAGGGAAGATCACCGGGGAGCTGTTTTTT.

The J gene is TRBJ1-5, the V gene TRBV7-2; TRBD1 matches 8 bases. Germline V lookup: CDR1 SGHTA, CDR2 FQGNSA. This CDR3 region has 16 residues. The ends lost 2 bases at V and 6 bases at J; junction bases unmatched: 9. As DNA, the CDR3 is TGTGCCAGCAGCTTAAGCTCTACAGGGGGAAGTCAGCCCCAGCATTTT. It translates to CASSLSSTGGSQPQHF.

This clone has more than one count but fewer than ten. The chain carries TRBV28 and TRBJ1-1; 10 nucleotides agree with TRBD1. The germline V gene encodes CDR1 MDHEN and CDR2 SYDVKM. V trimming: 8 bases; J trimming: 0 bases; junction bases outside the gene matches: 9. The CDR3 is 16 amino acids. The CDR3 coding sequence is TGTGCCAGCGCACGGGGGACAGGGGTATTGAACACTGAAGCTTTCTTT. This encodes CASARGTGVLNTEAFF.

This chain connects TRBV4-3 to TRBJ2-7; D may be TRBD2 (6 bases). The V end lost 0 bases, the J end lost 6 bases, and 12 bases lay between the germline ends. The CDR3 covers 14 residues. Per the germline V gene, CDR1 is LGHNA and CDR2 is YSLEER. CDR3 coding DNA: TGCGCCAGCAGCCAAGATAGTCAGGGACTCGAGCAGTACTTC. Its translation is CASSQDSQGLEQYF.

The chain recombines TRBV7-2 with TRBJ2-5; 7 bases line up with TRBD2. Trimming removed 5 bases from V and 1 base from J; junction bases left unmatched: 1. Per germline, CDR1 SGHTA and CDR2 FQGNSA. This CDR3 has 13 residues. The CDR3: CASSSGTQETQYF. The DNA of the CDR3 is TGTGCCAGCAGCAGCGGGACCCAAGAGACCCAGTACTTC.

The chain has TRBV11-1 and TRBJ2-1, with a possible D match to TRBD1 (6 bases). This CDR3 spans 15 amino acids. The germline gives CDR1 SGHAT, CDR2 FQDESV (reference sequence). V dropped 5 bases and J dropped 3 bases, with 14 bases sitting between them. The CDR3 DNA reads TGTGCCAGCAGCCCCGAACAGGGTCTCTACAATGAGCAGTTCTTC. Protein: CASSPEQGLYNEQFF. Full variable domain (remainder filled in from reference TRBV11-1 and TRBJ2-1): EAEVAQSPRYKITEKSQAVAFWCDPISGHATLYWYRQILGQGPELLVQFQDESVVDDSQLPKDRFSAERLKGVDSTLKIQPAELGDSAMYLCASSPEQGLYNEQFFGPGTRLTVL.

The rearrangement links TRBV2 to TRBJ2-1; D may be TRBD2 (5 bases). Germline loops: CDR1 SNHLY, CDR2 FYNNEI. CDR3 size: 14 residues. The V gene lost 7 bases and the J gene lost 7 bases, with 17 bases spanning the gap. This CDR3 is CASKRANDLNEQFF. For the CDR3, the DNA is TGTGCCAGCAAGAGGGCGAATGACCTGAATGAGCAGTTCTTC.